This paragraph covers one T cell receptor (beta chain) sequence. Its antigen remains unknown. This sample was taken from a study of T cell responses to AZD1222 COVID-19 vaccine. Study-level results: Only 5 to 7 individuals given AZD1222 were seropositive at baseline.

TCRdb keeps only in-frame clones here, not all; method: immunoSEQ multiplex PCR. The sample contains 130,000 or so clones, roughly nine tenths of which appear only once. Germline lookup yields CDR1 SGDLS and CDR2 YYNGEE. This CDR3 contains 16 residues. The germline V and J ends were trimmed by 3 bases and 4 bases, with 19 bases remaining between them. This material consisted of peripheral blood, taken on day 0 of AZD1222 vaccination. The V and J genes are TRBV9 and TRBJ2-5; D is uncertain. The clonotype comes from an adult in good health. CDR3 DNA sequence: TGTGCCAGCAGCGAGGGCGTTGGTAGGGTGGCAGAGACCCAGTACTTC. This sequence encodes CASSEGVGRVAETQYF. Full variable domain (rest looked up from reference TRBV9 and TRBJ2-5): DSGVTQTPKHLITATGQRVTLRCSPRSGDLSVYWYQQSLDQGLQFLIQYYNGEERAKGNILERFSAQQFPDLHSELNLSSLELGDSALYFCASSEGVGRVAETQYFGPGTRLLVL.